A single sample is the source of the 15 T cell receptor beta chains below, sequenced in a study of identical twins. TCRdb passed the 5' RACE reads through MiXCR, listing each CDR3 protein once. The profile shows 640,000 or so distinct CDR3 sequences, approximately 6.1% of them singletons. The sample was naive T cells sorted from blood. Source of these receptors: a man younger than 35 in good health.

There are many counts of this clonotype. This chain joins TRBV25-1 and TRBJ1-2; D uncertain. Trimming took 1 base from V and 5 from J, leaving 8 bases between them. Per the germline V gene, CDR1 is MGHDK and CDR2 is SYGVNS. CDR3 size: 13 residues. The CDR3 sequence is CASSEFRAYGYTF. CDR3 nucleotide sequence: TGTGCCAGCAGTGAATTCCGGGCGTATGGCTACACCTTC.

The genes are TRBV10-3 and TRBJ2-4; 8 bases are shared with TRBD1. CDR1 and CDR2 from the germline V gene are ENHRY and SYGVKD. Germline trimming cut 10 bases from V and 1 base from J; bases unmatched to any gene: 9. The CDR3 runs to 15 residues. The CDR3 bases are TGTGCCACCGGGACAGGACAAGTGGCCAAAAACATTCAGTACTTC. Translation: CATGTGQVAKNIQYF.

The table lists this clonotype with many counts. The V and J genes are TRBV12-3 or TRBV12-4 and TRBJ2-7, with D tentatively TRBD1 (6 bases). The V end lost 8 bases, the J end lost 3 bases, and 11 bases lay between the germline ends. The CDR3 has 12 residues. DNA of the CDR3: TGTGCCAGCTCGGGACACCTCTACGAGCAGTACTTC. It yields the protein CASSGHLYEQYF.

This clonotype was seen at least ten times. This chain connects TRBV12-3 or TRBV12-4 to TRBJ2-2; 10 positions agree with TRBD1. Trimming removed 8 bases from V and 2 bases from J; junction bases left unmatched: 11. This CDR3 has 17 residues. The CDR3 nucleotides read TGTGCCAGCGGACAGTCTAGGGACAGGGGAAACACCGGGGAGCTGTTTTTT. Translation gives CASGQSRDRGNTGELFF.

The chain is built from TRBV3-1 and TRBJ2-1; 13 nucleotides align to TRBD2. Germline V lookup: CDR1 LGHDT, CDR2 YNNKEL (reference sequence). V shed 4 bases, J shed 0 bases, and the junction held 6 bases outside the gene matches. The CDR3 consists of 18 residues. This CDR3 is CASSRRGLAGRSYNEQFF. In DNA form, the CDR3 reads TGTGCCAGCAGCCGGAGGGGACTAGCGGGGCGCTCCTACAATGAGCAGTTCTTC.

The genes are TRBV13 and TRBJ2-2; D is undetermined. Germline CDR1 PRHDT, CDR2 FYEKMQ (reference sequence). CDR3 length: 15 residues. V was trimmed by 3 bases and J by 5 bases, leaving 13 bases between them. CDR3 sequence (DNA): TGTGCCAGCAGCTTGTGGATTAGCACAACCGGGGAGCTGTTTTTT. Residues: CASSLWISTTGELFF.

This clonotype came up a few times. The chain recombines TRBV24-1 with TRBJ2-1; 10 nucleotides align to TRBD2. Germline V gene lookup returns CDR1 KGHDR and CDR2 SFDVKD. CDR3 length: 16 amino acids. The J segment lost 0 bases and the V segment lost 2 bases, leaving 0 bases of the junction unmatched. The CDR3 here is CATSDSSGSSYNEQFF. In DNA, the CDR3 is TGTGCCACCAGTGATTCTAGCGGGAGCTCCTACAATGAGCAGTTCTTC.

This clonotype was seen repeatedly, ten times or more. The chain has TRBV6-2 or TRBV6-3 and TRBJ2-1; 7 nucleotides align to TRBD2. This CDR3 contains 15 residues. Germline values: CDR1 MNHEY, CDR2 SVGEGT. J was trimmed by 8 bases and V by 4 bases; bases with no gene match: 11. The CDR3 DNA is TGTGCCAGCAGTTTGTCAGGGACTACCTTTCATGAGCAGTTCTTC. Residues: CASSLSGTTFHEQFF.

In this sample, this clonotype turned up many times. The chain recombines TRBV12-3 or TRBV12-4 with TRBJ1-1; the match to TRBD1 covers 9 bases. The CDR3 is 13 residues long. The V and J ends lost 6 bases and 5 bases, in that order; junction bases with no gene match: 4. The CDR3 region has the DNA TGTGCCAGCAGAACAGGGGGCCGTACTGAAGCTTTCTTT. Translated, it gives CASRTGGRTEAFF.

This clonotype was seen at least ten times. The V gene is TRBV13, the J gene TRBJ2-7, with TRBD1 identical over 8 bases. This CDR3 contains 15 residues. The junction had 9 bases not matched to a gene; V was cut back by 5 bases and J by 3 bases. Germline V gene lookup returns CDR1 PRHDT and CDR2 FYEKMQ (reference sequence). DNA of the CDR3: TGTGCCAGCAGCACCGCCGGACAGGGATACTACGAGCAGTACTTC. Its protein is CASSTAGQGYYEQYF.

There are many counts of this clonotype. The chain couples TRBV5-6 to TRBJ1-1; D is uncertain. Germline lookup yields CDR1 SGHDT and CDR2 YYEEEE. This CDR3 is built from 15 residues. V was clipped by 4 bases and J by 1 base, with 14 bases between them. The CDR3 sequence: CASSPLSQTNTEAFF. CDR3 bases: TGTGCCAGCAGCCCGCTTAGCCAGACGAACACTGAAGCTTTCTTT.

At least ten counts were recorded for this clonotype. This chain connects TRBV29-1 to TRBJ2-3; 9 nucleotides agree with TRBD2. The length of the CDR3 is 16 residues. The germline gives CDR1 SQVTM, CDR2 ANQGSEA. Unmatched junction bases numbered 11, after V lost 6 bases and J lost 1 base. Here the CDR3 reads CSVEGETSGRTDTQYF. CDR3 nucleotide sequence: TGCAGCGTCGAGGGGGAGACTAGCGGACGCACAGATACGCAGTATTTT.

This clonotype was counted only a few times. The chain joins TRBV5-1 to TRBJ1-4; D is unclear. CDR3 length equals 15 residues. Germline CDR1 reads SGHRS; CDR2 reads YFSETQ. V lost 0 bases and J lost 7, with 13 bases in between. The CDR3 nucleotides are TGCGCCAGCAGCTTGGTGCCCGGGCCTATTGAAAAACTGTTTTTT. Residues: CASSLVPGPIEKLFF.

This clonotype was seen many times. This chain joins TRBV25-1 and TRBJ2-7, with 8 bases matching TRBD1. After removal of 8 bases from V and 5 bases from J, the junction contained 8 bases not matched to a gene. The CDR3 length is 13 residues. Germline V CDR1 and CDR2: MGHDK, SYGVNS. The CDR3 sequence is CASLETGEHEQYF. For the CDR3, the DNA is TGTGCCAGCCTAGAGACAGGGGAACACGAGCAGTACTTC.

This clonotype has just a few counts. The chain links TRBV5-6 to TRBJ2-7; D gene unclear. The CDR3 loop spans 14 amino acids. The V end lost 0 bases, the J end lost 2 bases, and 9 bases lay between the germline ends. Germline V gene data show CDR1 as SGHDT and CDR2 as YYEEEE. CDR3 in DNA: TGTGCCAGCAGCTTGGCCCCAGGTGCCTACGAGCAGTACGTC. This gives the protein CASSLAPGAYEQYV.